This T cell receptor beta chain is drawn from a study of post-analysis software for immune sequencing data. The CDR3 extends over 14 amino acids. CDR1 is SGHRS, CDR2 YFSETQ, per germline. After removal of 5 bases from V and 3 bases from J, the junction contained 5 bases not matched to a gene. General study results and limits: TRBV5-6, TRBV5-1 and TRBV20-1 belonged to a set of a few TRBV segments that were more frequent in patients than controls.

This clonotype showed up many times. Antigen unknown. The TCR beta cDNA libraries contained unique molecular identifiers. TCRdb recomputed calls from the PCR reads with MiXCR, one row per CDR3 protein. The sample lists about 820,000 distinct CDR3 sequences, roughly 50% seen once, with about 4.8% in the top ten. The TCR comes from a girl between 10 and 17 years old with multiple sclerosis. Sequencing used blood. The chain has TRBV5-1 and TRBJ1-2, with 9 bases lining up with TRBD1. CDR3 DNA: TGCGCCAGCAGGCTACAGGGGGCGGACTATGGCTACACCTTC. Protein sequence: CASRLQGADYGYTF. Variable domain in full (rest from reference TRBV5-1 and TRBJ1-2): KAGVTQTPRYLIKTRGQQVTLSCSPISGHRSVSWYQQTPGQGLQFLFEYFSETQRNKGNFPGRFSGRQFSNSRSEMNVSTLELGDSALYLCASRLQGADYGYTFGSGTRLTVV.